The 8 T cell receptor beta chains in this list originate from one sample, sequenced in a study of OX40 agonist ivuxolimab in advanced cancers. Sequencing used immunoSEQ multiplex PCR; TCRdb keeps in-frame clones, though not all of them. The sample lists tens of thousands of clones, 75% to 85% occurring once. The sequencing used CD4+ or CD8+ T cells sorted from blood, collected in a trial of the OX40 agonist ivuxolimab. Receptor source: an adult with an advanced solid tumor such as melanoma, head and neck, liver or kidney cancer.

The chain joins TRBV14 to TRBJ1-2; D ambiguous. This CDR3 has 13 amino acids. V was clipped by 3 bases and J by 6 bases, with 11 bases between them. Germline CDR1 reads SGHDN; CDR2 reads FVKESK. The CDR3 reads CASSHSGRHGYTF. The CDR3 DNA sequence: TGTGCCAGCAGCCATTCGGGCCGGCATGGCTACACCTTC.

This clone was observed a few times. The chain uses TRBV25-1 and TRBJ2-7; a possible D gene is TRBD1 (5 bases). This CDR3 is 13 amino acids long. The germline V and J ends were trimmed by 5 bases and 0 bases, with 8 bases remaining between them. Germline-derived CDR1 and CDR2 are MGHDK and SYGVNS. CDR3 in amino acids: CASSLTVSYEQYF. In DNA, the CDR3 is TGTGCCAGCAGTTTGACAGTCTCCTACGAGCAGTACTTC.

V usage is TRBV29-1 and J usage is TRBJ2-2; D possibly corresponds to TRBD2 (6 bases). CDR3 size: 13 residues. Germline values: CDR1 SQVTM, CDR2 ANQGSEA. V lost 4 bases and J 1 base, leaving 7 bases between the germline ends. The CDR3 nucleotides are TGCAGCGTTGGGGGGGTGAACACCGGGGAGCTGTTTTTT. Translated: CSVGGVNTGELFF.

The J gene is TRBJ2-7, the V gene TRBV5-1; D may be TRBD1 (8 bases). Germline V lookup: CDR1 SGHRS, CDR2 YFSETQ. The CDR3 has 18 amino acids. Trimming took 0 bases from V and 3 from J, leaving 22 bases between them. The CDR3 region is CASSLEPPYRGGIYEQYF. CDR3 in DNA: TGCGCCAGCAGCTTGGAGCCCCCTTACAGGGGGGGGATCTACGAGCAGTACTTC.

This chain links TRBV4-3 with TRBJ1-1; possibly TRBD1 for D (5 bases). Germline assignment: CDR1 LGHNA and CDR2 YSLEER. The CDR3 loop spans 12 amino acids. V lost 3 bases, J lost 7 bases, and 9 bases lay in between. CDR3 protein: CASSHGGIEAFF. For the CDR3, the DNA is TGCGCCAGCAGCCATGGGGGGATTGAAGCTTTCTTT.

CDR3 amino acids: CASRHAGGAGEQYF. In DNA, the CDR3 is TGCGCCAGCAGACACGCAGGGGGCGCGGGCGAGCAGTACTTC. The rearrangement joins TRBV5-1 to TRBJ2-7; 8 bases fit TRBD1. CDR1 is SGHRS, CDR2 YFSETQ, per germline. The CDR3 is 14 amino acids. Trimming at V came to 5 bases and at J to 6 bases, leaving 10 bases not matched to a gene. The variable domain in full, with the rest retrieved from reference TRBV5-1 and TRBJ2-7, is KAGVTQTPRYLIKTRGQQVTLSCSPISGHRSVSWYQQTPGQGLQFLFEYFSETQRNKGNFPGRFSGRQFSNSRSEMNVSTLELGDSALYLCASRHAGGAGEQYFGPGTRLTVT.

The chain recombines TRBV5-4 with TRBJ1-1; perhaps TRBD1 as D (6 bases). Trimming pared 4 bases from V and 3 bases from J, leaving 13 bases between. The CDR3 loop spans 14 amino acids. CDR1 is SGHNT, CDR2 YYREEE, per germline (reference sequence). CDR3 protein: CASSPDRWDTEAFF. CDR3 sequence (DNA): TGTGCCAGCAGCCCGGACAGATGGGACACTGAAGCTTTCTTT.

V gene TRBV7-6 combines with J gene TRBJ1-3, with 7 bases matching TRBD1. This CDR3 has 16 amino acids. Germline V gives CDR1 SGHVS, CDR2 FNYEAQ. V shed 5 bases, J shed 0 bases, and the junction held 7 bases outside the gene matches. In DNA, the CDR3 is TGTGCCAGCAGCCGGGACAGACTGCACTCTGGAAACACCATATATTTT. This codes for CASSRDRLHSGNTIYF.